Sequencing of this TCR beta chain was carried out in a study of blood T cell repertoires in COVID-19. Across the study: The United States, Italy and Spain were the sources of the acute and convalescent COVID-19 samples. T cells, B-cell-depleted T cells, or PBMCs provided the cDNA or gDNA that served as material.

The J segment lost 7 bases and the V segment lost 2 bases, leaving 11 bases of the junction unmatched. CDR1 and CDR2 from the germline V gene are MGHRA and YSYEKL. The CDR3 loop spans 16 amino acids. How the authors handled the data: Amplification of reference gene primers provided the estimated nucleated cell counts. Profiled with immunoSEQ multiplex PCR; TCRdb holds only in-frame clones, not every one. The DNA was the basis for D and trimming; V, J and clone size are from that table. Of under 200,000 clones in the sample, 65% to 85% were seen once. The clonotype was recovered from a man aged 65 to 85 with active or convalescent COVID-19. This rearrangement joins TRBV4-1 to TRBJ2-1; 7 bases are a match to TRBD1. The sample comprised peripheral blood. Here the CDR3 reads CASSQLYRGSKNEQFF. The DNA of the CDR3 is TGCGCCAGCAGCCAACTTTACAGGGGTTCCAAGAATGAGCAGTTCTTC.